This T cell receptor (beta chain) was recovered during a study of T cells after posttransplantation cyclophosphamide. The study's findings and limits: Recipient CMV seropositivity and CMV reactivation strongly tracked TRB clonality. Tissue-infiltrating T cells from skin or gut overlapped little with blood T cells.

Control samples came 1 year after myeloablative marrow transplants with methotrexate plus calcineurin inhibitor. Produced via immunoSEQ multiplex PCR; TCRdb's table is partial and in-frame only. The sample carries roughly 15,000 clones, 80% to 90% recorded once. The V gene end was trimmed by 1 base and the J gene end by 5 bases; junction bases not matched to a gene: 4. The CDR3 is 16 amino acids. CDR1 and CDR2 from the germline V gene are LGHNA and YSLEER. Regarding this clone: Its antigen is as yet unknown.

The genes are TRBV4-3 and TRBJ2-1, with TRBD2 matching 11 bases. The TCR sequence derives from a male patient in his thirties who received an allogeneic stem cell transplant from an unrelated donor, was CMV-positive, and had acute and chronic GVHD. A subset of T cells may come from the graft donor. The sequences come from PBMCs, collected 441 days after allogeneic stem cell transplant with calcineurin inhibitor and methotrexate. CDR3 residues: CASSQGAGLADNEQFF. CDR3 bases: TGCGCCAGCAGCCAAGGAGCGGGACTAGCGGACAATGAGCAGTTCTTC.